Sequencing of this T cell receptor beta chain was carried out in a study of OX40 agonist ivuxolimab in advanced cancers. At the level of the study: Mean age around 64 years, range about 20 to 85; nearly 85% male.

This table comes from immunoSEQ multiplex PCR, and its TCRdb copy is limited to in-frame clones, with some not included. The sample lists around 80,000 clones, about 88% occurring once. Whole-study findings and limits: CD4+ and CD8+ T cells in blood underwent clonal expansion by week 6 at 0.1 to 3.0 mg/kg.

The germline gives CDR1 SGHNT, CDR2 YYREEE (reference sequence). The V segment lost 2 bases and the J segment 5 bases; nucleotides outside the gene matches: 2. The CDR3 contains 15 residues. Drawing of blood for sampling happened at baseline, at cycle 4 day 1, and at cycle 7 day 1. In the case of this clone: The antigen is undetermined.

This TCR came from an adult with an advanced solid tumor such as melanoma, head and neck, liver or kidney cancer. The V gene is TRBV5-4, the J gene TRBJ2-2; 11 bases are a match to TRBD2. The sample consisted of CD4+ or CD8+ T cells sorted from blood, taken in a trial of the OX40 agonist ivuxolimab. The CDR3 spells CASSFLAGGTGELFF. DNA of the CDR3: TGTGCCAGCAGCTTCCTAGCGGGAGGAACCGGGGAGCTGTTTTTT.